The entry below describes one T cell receptor (beta chain). Its specific antigen is unknown. Base qualities are not recorded, but no much larger clone differs from it by a single base. This sample is drawn from a study of shared clonotypes between healthy human individuals (dated by TCRdb to the early 2020s). Regarding the complete study: The cohort comprised two women and three men aged 18 to 49 years. For each donor, CD4 naive and CD4 memory were each given three plates, CD8 naive was given two plates, and CD8 memory was given one plate. To estimate repertoire size and how much clonotypes are shared between individuals, the study performed deep sequencing of blood TCR repertoires from roughly five healthy adults. To increase sequencing depth and limit assay-specific biases, TCR repertoire library preparation and sequencing were carried out by different laboratories using diverse techniques. Between about 0.9 and 10 billion PBMCs per donor were obtained by leukapheresis.

Points the paper makes about the study in general: The genetic and exposure-history diversity represented was limited by the small number of donors. When a handful of donors were compared, the shared fraction of clonotypes was about 5% for naive CD4, 3.5% to 4% for naive CD8, 2% to 2.5% for memory CD4, and 0.35% to 0.5% for memory CD8. Compared with non-shared clonotypes, clonotypes shared by all four sorted-subset donors had higher generation probabilities. Sampling was limited to blood, and TCR repertoires in tissue likely differ from TCR repertoires in blood. Even with the large sequencing depth, rarefaction of the sorted-subset datasets indicated that sequencing was incomplete. Larger estimated clonotype richness was generally found for naive subsets than for memory subsets. Pairwise subsampling indicated that sequencing depth was expected to affect the degree of clonotype sharing among donors.

The V and J ends are trimmed by 7 bases and 6 bases, leaving 17 bases between them. Spanning cysteine to phenylalanine, the CDR3 consists of 14 amino acids. The read is trimmed to its CDR3 DNA, 42 bases read in frame from base 1. From a lookup of the germline V gene, CDR1 and CDR2 are SGHVS and FNYEAQ. Healthy HIV-negative adults with no recently reported acute infections or vaccinations were included as donors. Every donor was a Caucasian adult living in Nashville, Tennessee, USA. CD4+ T cells were enriched by magnetic negative selection; naive cells were then positively selected on CD45RA, and the negative fraction formed the memory subset. Blood was collected by leukapheresis, and PBMCs were isolated by Ficoll-Histopaque density gradient centrifugation and then cryopreserved in liquid nitrogen vapor phase. Analytical flow cytometry was used to check the purity and quantity of each magnetically sorted T cell population. Each sorted fraction had its genomic DNA isolated and then quantified by UV absorbance on a Nanodrop 2000c.

Using the deep immunoSEQ assay, TCR CDR3 regions were amplified from genomic DNA by multiplex PCR. Extracted genomic DNA from each cell subset was spread evenly across all wells of several immunoSEQ 96-well plates, with each plate serving as a replicate. Each replicate PCR for sorted subsets received about 0.2 ug genomic DNA, equal to about 30,000 T cell genomes. Purified libraries were quantified with a Qubit 3.0 fluorometer, sized on a Bioanalyzer 2100, and re-quantified with the KAPA Library Quantification kit. Every immunoSEQ 96-well plate was sequenced on a separate single-read 150-cycle Illumina NextSeq 550 flow cell. The source study handled its data this way. The immunoSEQ output contained only junctional sequences without quality scores, so filtering could not match that applied to full-length reads. Sequences were annotated with PyIR, a Python wrapper for IgBLAST v1.9, using IMGT germline references to assign V/J genes and CDR3. Any read was removed if the V/J assignment was weak (E-value above 1e-6), the CDR3 was missing, or the read contained stop codons, out-of-frame junctions, or ambiguous translated residues. V3J clonotypes were defined by identical inferred V gene, J gene, and CDR3 amino acid sequence. The percentage overlap between two repertoires was calculated by dividing the number of shared unique clonotypes by the size of the smaller repertoire. RTK rarefaction, the Chao1 estimator, and Recon v2.1 estimates of unobserved clonotypes were used to assess repertoire richness. OLGA was used to compute generation probabilities for all TCRbeta clonotypes that the gDNA method yielded from a few donors. TCRdb holds this immuneACCESS table with in-frame rearrangements only. Some clones are missing; in checked studies, unresolved V genes explain under half, and the rest has no known cause. The V and J calls and clone size are taken from that table; D and trimming were inferred from the DNA. Across this sample there are more than 900,000 clones, with 75% to 80% seen only once. Roughly 0.62% of the sample is held by the ten biggest clonotypes.

The sequence links TRBV7-6 to TRBJ2-3; possibly the D gene is TRBD2, per 6 matching bases. This clonotype was sampled from a young man in good health. Some clones in this sample may be carry-over from other donors' samples. Specimen: memory CD4+ T cells from PBMCs. The cell subset or site label corresponds to: CD45RA-negative fraction. The nucleotide sequence reads as follows: TGTGCCAGCACGAGGGACTCCTCGAGGGATACGCAGTATTTT. This codes for CASTRDSSRDTQYF.